The TCR beta chain described here comes from a study of cytomegalovirus exposure and HLA in healthy donors. Overall study context: The Caucasian-associated ancestry cluster held 65% to 90% of 300 to 450 genotyped donors.

Of note for this clone: Antigen specificity is unknown.

The study, taken as a whole, reports: Several of the most significant clusters appeared linked to common viral pathogens, based on a later analysis. A highly shared variant cluster was judged a likely technical artifact. With high specificity and sensitivity, the classifier reportedly diagnosed cytomegalovirus status.

The PCR contained 60 Vbeta and 13 Jbeta primers. Clones were sequenced by immunoSEQ multiplex PCR, and TCRdb holds only the in-frame ones, with some missing. This sample carries some 110,000 clones, around 70% of them seen once, and the ten largest clones take over 1.5%. The CDR3 extends over 15 amino acids. Trimming at V came to 2 bases and at J to 7 bases, leaving 4 bases not matched to a gene. The V gene's germline CDR1 is MGHRA and CDR2 YSYEKL. The source is a young woman in good health and CMV-seronegative. Sequences were obtained from PBMCs. This chain uses TRBV4-1 with TRBJ2-1; 11 nucleotides agree with TRBD2. CDR3 DNA sequence: TGCGCCAGCAGCCAAATAGCGGGGGGGAGAAATGAGCAGTTCTTC. It codes for CASSQIAGGRNEQFF.